This T cell receptor beta chain was retrieved from a study of PD-L1 blockade in urothelial cancer. Clones were sequenced by immunoSEQ multiplex PCR, and TCRdb holds only the in-frame ones, with some missing. Of 49,000 or so clones in the sample, 70% to 90% were seen once. Documented time point: pretreatment peripheral blood. The receptor was derived from a man between 60 and 75 years old with urothelial cancer. The specimen comprised PBMCs, sampled around atezolizumab (anti-PD-L1) treatment.

In nucleotides, the CDR3 is TGTGCCACCAGCGGCGACAGGGGGGCACAGCCCCAGCATTTT. It specifies CATSGDRGAQPQHF. This chain connects TRBV15 to TRBJ1-5; TRBD1 matches at 9 bases. The CDR3 has 14 amino acids. Germline-derived CDR1 and CDR2 are LNHNV and YYDKDF (reference sequence). Losses at the gene ends were 5 bases for V and 7 bases for J; bases not matched to a gene: 6.